Listed here are 8 T cell receptor beta chains from one sample, sequenced in a study of regulatory T cells in long-lasting Graves disease. For TCR beta, libraries came from iRepertoire HTBI primers and Arm-PCR of CDR3 regions. One entry per CDR3 protein, called by TCRdb with MiXCR from the multiplex PCR reads. The top ten hold under 20% of the sample, which has a few hundred thousand distinct CDR3 sequences, 11% to 15% seen once. As to time point: newly diagnosed GD, antithyroid drugs for less than 3 months. Generation of the TCR library employed RNA extracted from PBMCs. This sample was also put to use in a study of T cells in Graves' hyperthyroidism and ophthalmopathy.

Sequences were derived from peripheral blood mononuclear cells (PBMCs), sampled at new diagnosis, from a patient treated with antithyroid drugs. Receptors were obtained from a woman between 50 and 59 years old with Graves disease.

The table lists this clonotype with many counts. The chain recombines TRBV5-1 with TRBJ1-1, with a weak D call TRBD1 (6 bases). Per the germline V gene, CDR1 is SGHRS and CDR2 is YFSETQ. This CDR3 contains 15 residues. V dropped 1 base and J dropped 2 bases, with 12 bases sitting between them. The CDR3 reads CASSLWVGGNTEAFF. The CDR3, as DNA: TGCGCCAGCAGCTTGTGGGTAGGGGGAAACACTGAAGCTTTCTTT. The full variable domain, in which reference TRBV5-1 and TRBJ1-1 provide the parts outside the CDR3, is KAGVTQTPRYLIKTRGQQVTLSCSPISGHRSVSWYQQTPGQGLQFLFEYFSETQRNKGNFPGRFSGRQFSNSRSEMNVSTLELGDSALYLCASSLWVGGNTEAFFGQGTRLTVV.

This clonotype was seen many times. The chain employs TRBV29-1 and TRBJ2-7; 10 positions agree with TRBD1. Germline assignment: CDR1 SQVTM and CDR2 ANQGSEA. This CDR3 contains 16 residues. The trim removed 3 bases at V and 1 base at J, leaving 9 bases unmatched. The CDR3 here is CSVDGTGDPFSYEQYF. The DNA of the CDR3 is TGCAGCGTTGACGGGACAGGGGACCCCTTTTCCTACGAGCAGTACTTC.

Many counts were recorded for this clonotype. The genes are TRBV11-2 and TRBJ2-1, with a tentative D call TRBD2 (5 bases). CDR3 length: 12 amino acids. Germline V gives CDR1 SGHAT, CDR2 FQNNGV. V was cut by 5 bases and J by 3 bases, with 5 bases left in between. The CDR3 nucleotides read TGTGCCAGCAGCCGGGACTACAATGAGCAGTTCTTC. It yields the protein CASSRDYNEQFF.

This clonotype was recorded many times. The chain recombines TRBV28 with TRBJ1-2; D may be TRBD1 (6 bases). V was clipped by 7 bases and J by 8 bases, with 14 bases between them. Germline V gene lookup returns CDR1 MDHEN and CDR2 SYDVKM. This CDR3 has 12 amino acids. The CDR3 nucleotides are TGTGCCAGCACGGGGGGGCCATTAGGCTACACCTTC. Translated, it gives CASTGGPLGYTF.

This clonotype was recorded once. A clone one base away is much larger, so this may be a read error. The gene calls are TRBV7-8 and TRBJ2-7; D may be TRBD1 or TRBD2 (5 bases each). The CDR3 extends over 13 amino acids. Germline-derived CDR1 and CDR2 are SGHVS and FQNEAQ. The CDR3 spells CASSLLGPYKQYF. CDR3 coding DNA: TGTGCCAGCAGCTTATTGGGACCCTACAAGCAGTACTTC.

This clonotype occurred a few times. This may be a read error, as it is one base from a much larger clone. The V gene is TRBV30, the J gene TRBJ1-1, with D unresolved. This CDR3 region has 11 residues. CDR1 GTSNPN and CDR2 SVGIG come from the germline V gene (reference sequence). The V end lost 8 bases, the J end lost 3 bases, and 10 bases lay between the germline ends. The CDR3 spells CANMADTEAFF. The CDR3, as DNA: TGTGCCAATATGGCGGACACTGAAGCTTTCTTT.

This clonotype was detected a few times. The CDR3 here is CSARDSVEGTQYF. In DNA form, the CDR3 reads TGCAGTGCTAGAGATAGTGTGGAGGGGACCCAGTACTTC. V gene TRBV20-1 combines with J gene TRBJ2-5; tentative D call: TRBD2 (6 bases). Trimming removed 0 bases from V and 7 bases from J, with 12 bases in between. The CDR3 is 13 residues long. Germline values: CDR1 DFQATT, CDR2 SNEGSKA (reference sequence).

This clonotype was observed many times. The chain links TRBV28 to TRBJ1-2, with 8 bases that match TRBD1. The CDR3 sequence is 19 residues long. CDR1 MDHEN and CDR2 SYDVKM come from the germline V gene. The J segment lost 2 bases and the V segment lost 6 bases, leaving 20 bases of the junction unmatched. The CDR3 is CASSLPRDRGSIRNYGYTF. In DNA form, the CDR3 reads TGTGCCAGCAGCTTACCCCGAGACAGGGGCTCTATAAGAAACTATGGCTACACCTTC.